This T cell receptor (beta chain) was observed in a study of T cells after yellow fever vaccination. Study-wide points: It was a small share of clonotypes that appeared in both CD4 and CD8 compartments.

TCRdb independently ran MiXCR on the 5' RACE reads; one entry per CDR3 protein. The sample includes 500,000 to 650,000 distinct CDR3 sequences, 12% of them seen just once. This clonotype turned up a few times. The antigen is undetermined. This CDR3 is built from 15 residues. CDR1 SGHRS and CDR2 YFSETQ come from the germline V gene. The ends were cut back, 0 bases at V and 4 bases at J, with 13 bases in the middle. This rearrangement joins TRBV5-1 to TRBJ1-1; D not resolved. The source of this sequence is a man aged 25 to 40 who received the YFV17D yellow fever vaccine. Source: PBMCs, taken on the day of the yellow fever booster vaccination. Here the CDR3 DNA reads TGCGCCAGCAGCTTGGGGGCGGGGTTCGGCACTGAAGCTTTCTTT. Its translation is CASSLGAGFGTEAFF. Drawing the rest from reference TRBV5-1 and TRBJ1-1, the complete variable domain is KAGVTQTPRYLIKTRGQQVTLSCSPISGHRSVSWYQQTPGQGLQFLFEYFSETQRNKGNFPGRFSGRQFSNSRSEMNVSTLELGDSALYLCASSLGAGFGTEAFFGQGTRLTVV.